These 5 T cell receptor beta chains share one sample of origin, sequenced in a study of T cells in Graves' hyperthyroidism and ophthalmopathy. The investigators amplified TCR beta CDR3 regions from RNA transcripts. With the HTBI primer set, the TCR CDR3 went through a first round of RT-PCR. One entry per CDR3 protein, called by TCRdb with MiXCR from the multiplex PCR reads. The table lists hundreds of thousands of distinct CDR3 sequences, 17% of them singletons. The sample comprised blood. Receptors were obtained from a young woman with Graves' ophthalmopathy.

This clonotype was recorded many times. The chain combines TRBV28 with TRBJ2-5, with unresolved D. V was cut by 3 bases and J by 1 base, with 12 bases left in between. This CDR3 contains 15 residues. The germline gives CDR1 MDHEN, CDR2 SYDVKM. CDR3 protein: CASSFRATPQETQYF. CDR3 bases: TGTGCCAGCAGTTTTAGAGCTACCCCCCAAGAGACCCAGTACTTC.

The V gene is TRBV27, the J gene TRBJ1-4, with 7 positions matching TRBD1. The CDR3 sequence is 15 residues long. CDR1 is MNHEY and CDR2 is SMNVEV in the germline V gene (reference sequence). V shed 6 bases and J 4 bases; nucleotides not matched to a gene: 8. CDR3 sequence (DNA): TGTGCCAGCAGGGCTCAGGGGGGGAATAATGAAAAACTGTTTTTT. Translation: CASRAQGGNNEKLFF.

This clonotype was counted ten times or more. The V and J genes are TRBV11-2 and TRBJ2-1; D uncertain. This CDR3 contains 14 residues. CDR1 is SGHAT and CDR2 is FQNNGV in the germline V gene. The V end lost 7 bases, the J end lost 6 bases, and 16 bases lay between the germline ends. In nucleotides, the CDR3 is TGTGCCAGCACCTATTATCCCAAATCCAATGAGCAGTTCTTC. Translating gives CASTYYPKSNEQFF. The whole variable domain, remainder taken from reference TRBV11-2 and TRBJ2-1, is EAGVAQSPRYKIIEKRQSVAFWCNPISGHATLYWYQQILGQGPKLLIQFQNNGVVDDSQLPKDRFSAERLKGVDSTLKIQPAKLEDSAVYLCASTYYPKSNEQFFGPGTRLTVL.

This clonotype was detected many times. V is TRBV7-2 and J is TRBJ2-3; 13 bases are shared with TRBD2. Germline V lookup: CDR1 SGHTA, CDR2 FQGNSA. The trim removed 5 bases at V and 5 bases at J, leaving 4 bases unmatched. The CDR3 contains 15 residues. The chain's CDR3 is CASSLTSGGIDTQYF. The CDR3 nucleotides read TGTGCCAGCAGCCTGACTAGCGGGGGGATAGATACGCAGTATTTT. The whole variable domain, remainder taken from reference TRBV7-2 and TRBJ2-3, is GAGVSQSPSNKVTEKGKDVELRCDPISGHTALYWYRQSLGQGLEFLIYFQGNSAPDKSGLPSDRFSAERTGGSVSTLTIQRTQQEDSAVYLCASSLTSGGIDTQYFGPGTRLTVL.

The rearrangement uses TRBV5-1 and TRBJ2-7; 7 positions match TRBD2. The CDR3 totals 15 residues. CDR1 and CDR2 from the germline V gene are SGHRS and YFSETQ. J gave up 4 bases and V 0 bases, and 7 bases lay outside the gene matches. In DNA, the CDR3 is TGCGCCAGCAGCTTGGAGGGGAGGGCCGCTTACGAGCAGTACTTC. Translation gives CASSLEGRAAYEQYF. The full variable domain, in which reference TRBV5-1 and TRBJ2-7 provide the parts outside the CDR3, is KAGVTQTPRYLIKTRGQQVTLSCSPISGHRSVSWYQQTPGQGLQFLFEYFSETQRNKGNFPGRFSGRQFSNSRSEMNVSTLELGDSALYLCASSLEGRAAYEQYFGPGTRLTVT.